The sequence of this T cell receptor beta chain was determined in a study of CXCR3-negative and CXCR3-positive naive CD8 T cells. Overall study findings and caveats: Diversity was high in both naive subsets and much lower in memory cells. A higher hydrophobicity marked the TRB CDR3s of CXCR3-positive naive cells versus CXCR3-negative naive cells. CXCR3-negative and CXCR3-positive naive cells shared comparable TRBV-TRBJ usage, but memory cells did not.

On this clonotype itself: The target antigen is unknown.

CDR3 length: 14 amino acids. In germline, CDR1 is SQVTM, CDR2 ANQGSEA. CD45RO-CCR7+CD27+CD95- characterized naive CD8+ T cells. 5' RACE with UMI labels generated the TRB cDNA libraries. TCRdb reprocessed the 5' RACE reads and reports one entry per CDR3 protein, with no DNA. The repertoire table contains 85,000 to 120,000 distinct CDR3 sequences. Sequenced input: naive CXCR3+ CD8+ T cells from blood. The subset: CD45RO-CCR7+CD27+CD95- naive CD8+ T cells expressing CXCR3 (TNR3+). The sequence derives from a human donor in good health. Some clones in this sample may be carry-over from other donors' samples. V is TRBV29-1 and J is TRBJ2-1; the TCRdb D gene call, TRBD1, has no DNA to confirm it. The CDR3 sequence is CSAAGTGGWDEQFF.